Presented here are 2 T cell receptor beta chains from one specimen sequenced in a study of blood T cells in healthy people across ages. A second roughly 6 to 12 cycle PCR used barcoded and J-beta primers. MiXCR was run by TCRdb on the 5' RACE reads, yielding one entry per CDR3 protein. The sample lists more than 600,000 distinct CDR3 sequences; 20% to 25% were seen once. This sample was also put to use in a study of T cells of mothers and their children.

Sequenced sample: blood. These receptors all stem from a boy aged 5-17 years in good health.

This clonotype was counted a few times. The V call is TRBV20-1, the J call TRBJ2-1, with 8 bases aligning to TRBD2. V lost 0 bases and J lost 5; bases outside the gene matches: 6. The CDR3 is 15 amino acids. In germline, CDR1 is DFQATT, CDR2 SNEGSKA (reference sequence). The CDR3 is CSAREIGRAHNEQFF. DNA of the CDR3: TGCAGTGCTAGAGAGATCGGGAGGGCCCACAATGAGCAGTTCTTC.

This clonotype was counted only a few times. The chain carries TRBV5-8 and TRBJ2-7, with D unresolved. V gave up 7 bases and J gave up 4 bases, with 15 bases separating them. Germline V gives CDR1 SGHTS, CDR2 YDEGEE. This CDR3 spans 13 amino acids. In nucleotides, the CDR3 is TGTGCCAGCTCAACGAAATTGGGTTACGAGCAGTACTTC. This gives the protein CASSTKLGYEQYF.